The 26 T cell receptor beta chains in this list originate from one sample, sequenced in a study of T-cell memory formation after mild COVID-19. Using its own MiXCR run on the 5' RACE reads, TCRdb lists one record per CDR3 protein. The sample includes some 120,000 distinct CDR3 sequences, about 16% seen only once; the top ten take around 13%. Sequencing was performed on PBMCs or a T cell subset sorted from them (not recorded which). These receptors were collected from an adult woman who had mild COVID-19 (a few samples of this study predate the infection). Cell type and time point are not known.

This clonotype appeared a few times. This chain joins TRBV12-3 or TRBV12-4 and TRBJ2-4; 11 positions match TRBD1. V dropped 5 bases and J dropped 6; count of bases not matched to a gene: 6. CDR3 length equals 15 residues. CDR3 amino acids: CASSRPGQGVNIQYF. The CDR3 bases are TGTGCCAGCAGTCGACCGGGACAGGGGGTAAACATTCAGTACTTC.

The genes are TRBV4-1 and TRBJ2-1; 8 nucleotides line up with TRBD1. Germline values: CDR1 MGHRA, CDR2 YSYEKL. This CDR3 spans 16 amino acids. The trim removed 3 bases at V and 4 bases at J, leaving 8 bases unmatched. CDR3 sequence: CASSQGGQGGYNEQFF. The DNA of the CDR3 is TGCGCCAGCAGCCAGGGCGGACAGGGTGGATACAATGAGCAGTTCTTC.

In this sample, this clonotype turned up many times. The chain is built from TRBV7-6 and TRBJ2-1, with 9 bases identical to TRBD2. The V gene's germline CDR1 is SGHVS and CDR2 FNYEAQ. The ends lost 5 bases at V and 1 base at J; junction bases unmatched: 3. The CDR3 sequence is 15 residues long. For the CDR3, the DNA is TGTGCCAGCAGCCAAAGCGGGGGGTCCTACAATGAGCAGTTCTTC. It yields the protein CASSQSGGSYNEQFF. The full variable domain, its missing parts supplied by reference TRBV7-6 and TRBJ2-1, is GAGVSQSPRYKVTKRGQDVALRCDPISGHVSLYWYRQALGQGPEFLTYFNYEAQQDKSGLPNDRFSAERPEGSISTLTIQRTEQRDSAMYRCASSQSGGSYNEQFFGPGTRLTVL.

This chain uses TRBV27 with TRBJ2-7, with 9 bases lining up with TRBD1. CDR1 and CDR2 from the germline V gene are MNHEY and SMNVEV (reference sequence). V lost 0 bases, J lost 2 bases, and 8 bases stayed unmatched. There are 17 residues in the CDR3. CDR3 DNA: TGTGCCAGCAGTTTATCGAGACAGGGGGTGGGAACCTACGAGCAGTACTTC. Amino acid sequence: CASSLSRQGVGTYEQYF.

This clonotype has just a few counts. This chain joins TRBV5-1 and TRBJ2-5; TRBD2 matches at 13 bases. Trimming removed 5 bases from V and 5 bases from J; junction bases left unmatched: 6. The germline gives CDR1 SGHRS, CDR2 YFSETQ. This CDR3 has 15 amino acids. The CDR3 sequence: CASSTSGGAAETQYF. CDR3 DNA sequence: TGCGCCAGCAGTACTAGCGGGGGGGCCGCGGAGACCCAGTACTTC.

The V and J genes are TRBV3-1 and TRBJ2-1, with D possibly matching TRBD2 (7 bases). CDR1 LGHDT and CDR2 YNNKEL come from the germline V gene (reference sequence). The V and J ends lost 6 bases and 2 bases respectively, with 17 bases between them. This CDR3 region has 16 residues. In nucleotides, the CDR3 is TGTGCCAGCAGGCCGGATGGGGGGGGCCCCTACAATGAGCAGTTCTTC. Protein: CASRPDGGGPYNEQFF.

This clonotype has more than one count but fewer than ten. This chain joins TRBV10-3 and TRBJ2-5; D might be TRBD1 (5 bases). V lost 4 bases and J 2 bases, leaving 8 bases between the germline ends. Germline CDR1 and CDR2: ENHRY and SYGVKD. This CDR3 contains 13 residues. In nucleotides, the CDR3 is TGTGCCATCAGTGGGGGCCAGCAAGAGACCCAGTACTTC. Protein sequence: CAISGGQQETQYF.

V gene TRBV7-3 combines with J gene TRBJ2-3; the match to TRBD2 covers 9 bases. Germline assignment: CDR1 SGHTA and CDR2 FQGTGA. The CDR3 extends over 15 amino acids. Trimming took 2 bases from V and 5 from J; bases not matched to a gene: 5. The CDR3: CASSLGGGAGDTQYF. CDR3 nucleotides: TGTGCCAGCAGCTTAGGCGGGGGGGCCGGAGATACGCAGTATTTT.

There are a few counts of this clonotype. The chain carries TRBV5-1 and TRBJ2-7; a possible D gene is TRBD1 (6 bases). The germline V and J ends were trimmed by 1 base and 1 base, with 9 bases remaining between them. CDR1 is SGHRS, CDR2 YFSETQ, per germline. The CDR3 totals 14 residues. The CDR3 DNA reads TGCGCCAGCAGCTTGAGAACAGGGTCCTACGAGCAGTACTTC. Translating gives CASSLRTGSYEQYF.

In its sample, this clonotype was seen once. The chain combines TRBV20-1 with TRBJ2-3; D might be TRBD2 (5 bases). The length of the CDR3 is 14 residues. V was cut by 5 bases and J by 1 base, with 13 bases left in between. From germline, CDR1 is DFQATT and CDR2 SNEGSKA (reference sequence). The CDR3 is CSAGLGSGTDTQYF. As DNA, the CDR3 is TGCAGTGCTGGACTGGGCAGTGGCACAGATACGCAGTATTTT.

The chain carries TRBV4-1 and TRBJ2-7; D ambiguous. The germline V and J ends were trimmed by 0 bases and 3 bases, with 9 bases remaining between them. Per germline, CDR1 MGHRA and CDR2 YSYEKL. This CDR3 contains 14 residues. The CDR3 loop is CASSQDHRGYEQYF. The DNA of the CDR3 is TGCGCCAGCAGCCAAGATCACAGAGGCTACGAGCAGTACTTC.

A few counts support this clonotype. V and J are TRBV24-1 and TRBJ2-1; D may be TRBD1 or TRBD2 (5 bases each). The CDR3 runs to 15 residues. The V end was cut by 7 bases, the J end by 5 bases, with 17 bases between. Germline CDR1 reads KGHDR; CDR2 reads SFDVKD. The CDR3, as DNA: TGTGCCACCAGCCCGGGACCCAAGCGCCACAATGAGCAGTTCTTC. Encoded protein: CATSPGPKRHNEQFF.

V gene TRBV7-8 combines with J gene TRBJ2-1, with 12 nucleotides matching TRBD2. The CDR3 extends over 17 amino acids. With 4 bases clipped from V and 6 bases from J, the junction kept 10 bases outside the gene matches. Per germline, CDR1 SGHVS and CDR2 FQNEAQ. DNA for the CDR3: TGTGCCAGCAGCTGGCCCTCGACTAGCGGGAGTGGCAATGAGCAGTTCTTC. Its translation: CASSWPSTSGSGNEQFF.

V gene TRBV13 combines with J gene TRBJ1-4, with a possible D match to TRBD1 (5 bases). The CDR3 extends over 13 amino acids. Trimming removed 6 bases at V and 6 bases at J, with 11 bases between. Germline V gene data show CDR1 as PRHDT and CDR2 as FYEKMQ (reference sequence). The CDR3 DNA reads TGTGCCAGCAGTTGGGGGACTGATGAAAAACTGTTTTTT. Its translation is CASSWGTDEKLFF.

This chain joins TRBV3-1 and TRBJ2-3; D remains ambiguous. The germline CDR1 and CDR2 sequences are LGHDT and YNNKEL (reference sequence). There are 15 residues in the CDR3. V was cut by 1 base and J by 5 bases, with 13 bases left in between. DNA for the CDR3: TGTGCCAGCAGCCAAGGGGCTACCCACCTAGATACGCAGTATTTT. This sequence encodes CASSQGATHLDTQYF.

This clonotype was counted only a few times. The chain combines TRBV5-1 with TRBJ2-3; tentative D call: TRBD1 (5 bases). This CDR3 has 13 amino acids. Trimming removed 4 bases at V and 6 bases at J, with 12 bases between. Germline assignment: CDR1 SGHRS and CDR2 YFSETQ. The CDR3 coding sequence is TGCGCCAGCAGCAGGGGCATAAGGGATACGCAGTATTTT. Amino acids: CASSRGIRDTQYF. The full variable domain, with the rest looked up from reference TRBV5-1 and TRBJ2-3, is KAGVTQTPRYLIKTRGQQVTLSCSPISGHRSVSWYQQTPGQGLQFLFEYFSETQRNKGNFPGRFSGRQFSNSRSEMNVSTLELGDSALYLCASSRGIRDTQYFGPGTRLTVL.

This clonotype was observed a few times. J is TRBJ2-7 and V is TRBV6-1, with 10 bases aligning to TRBD1. V trimming: 8 bases; J trimming: 12 bases; junction bases outside the gene matches: 4. Germline V gene data show CDR1 as MNHNS and CDR2 as SASEGT. The CDR3 has 10 amino acids. The CDR3 coding sequence is TGTGCCAGCGGCCGGGACAGGGGGTACTTC. This translates into CASGRDRGYF.

This chain joins TRBV6-5 and TRBJ2-5; tentatively, D is TRBD2 (6 bases). CDR1 and CDR2 from the germline V gene are MNHEY and SVGAGI. V gave up 2 bases and J gave up 4 bases, with 14 bases separating them. The length of the CDR3 is 15 residues. In DNA, the CDR3 is TGTGCCAGCAGTTACCCGCCGGGAGACGGAGAGACCCAGTACTTC. It is translated as CASSYPPGDGETQYF.

The chain couples TRBV7-2 to TRBJ2-4; D not resolved. The CDR3 runs to 13 residues. Trimming took off 5 bases at V and 2 bases at J, with 7 bases between the two ends. Germline loops: CDR1 SGHTA, CDR2 FQGNSA. The CDR3 region has the DNA TGTGCCAGCAGCCTACCCTCCAAAAACATTCAGTACTTC. Translated: CASSLPSKNIQYF.

This clonotype was recorded a few times. The rearrangement uses TRBV5-1 and TRBJ2-3; D remains ambiguous. V lost 4 bases and J lost 1, with 7 bases in between. Germline loops: CDR1 SGHRS, CDR2 YFSETQ. This CDR3 spans 13 amino acids. The CDR3 region is CASSVARTDTQYF. The CDR3 nucleotides are TGCGCCAGCAGCGTCGCCCGCACAGATACGCAGTATTTT. The variable domain in full, completed from reference TRBV5-1 and TRBJ2-3, reads KAGVTQTPRYLIKTRGQQVTLSCSPISGHRSVSWYQQTPGQGLQFLFEYFSETQRNKGNFPGRFSGRQFSNSRSEMNVSTLELGDSALYLCASSVARTDTQYFGPGTRLTVL.

The V and J genes are TRBV6-4 and TRBJ2-7; 7 bases agree with TRBD2. Germline V gene lookup returns CDR1 MRHNA and CDR2 SNTAGT. This CDR3 contains 17 residues. With V trimmed by 3 bases and J by 2 bases, 13 bases remained unmatched. CDR3 DNA sequence: TGTGCCAGCAGTGAGAAATCGGGACTAATTGTTGCCTACGAGCAGTACTTC. Translating it yields CASSEKSGLIVAYEQYF.

This clonotype has only a few counts. For the CDR3, the DNA is TGTGCCAGCAGCCCAACCGGGACATCTTATAACTATGGCTACACCTTC. Translating it yields CASSPTGTSYNYGYTF. The V call is TRBV11-2, the J call TRBJ1-2; D possibly corresponds to TRBD1 (6 bases). The CDR3 consists of 16 residues. Trimming shortened V by 5 bases and J by 1 base, and 17 bases separated the two germline ends. The V gene's germline CDR1 is SGHAT and CDR2 FQNNGV. The whole variable domain, filled in from reference TRBV11-2 and TRBJ1-2, reads EAGVAQSPRYKIIEKRQSVAFWCNPISGHATLYWYQQILGQGPKLLIQFQNNGVVDDSQLPKDRFSAERLKGVDSTLKIQPAKLEDSAVYLCASSPTGTSYNYGYTFGSGTRLTVV.

The chain carries TRBV9 and TRBJ2-5, with D possibly matching TRBD1 (6 bases). The CDR3 length is 16 residues. CDR1 and CDR2 (germline): SGDLS, YYNGEE. V was clipped by 0 bases and J by 2 bases, with 14 bases between them. CDR3 residues: CASSVGGGVRQETQYF. CDR3 in DNA: TGTGCCAGCAGCGTAGGAGGGGGAGTACGGCAAGAGACCCAGTACTTC.

This CDR3 is CASSYAVTDTQYF. CDR3 DNA: TGTGCCAGCAGTTACGCAGTCACAGATACGCAGTATTTT. The chain has TRBV6-5 and TRBJ2-3; D call uncertain. V shed 2 bases and J shed 2 bases, with 5 bases lying between them. Germline-derived CDR1 and CDR2 are MNHEY and SVGAGI. The CDR3 totals 13 residues.

J is TRBJ2-2 and V is TRBV19; D not resolved. V gave up 4 bases and J gave up 2 bases, with 14 bases separating them. The germline V gene encodes CDR1 LNHDA and CDR2 SQIVND (reference sequence). This CDR3 comprises 16 residues. The CDR3 nucleotides are TGTGCCAGTAGTACCGGCCCAGAGCACAACACCGGGGAGCTGTTTTTT. Its translation is CASSTGPEHNTGELFF.

V and J are TRBV20-1 and TRBJ2-4, with D unclear. The CDR3 is made up of 13 amino acids. Trimming left V 6 bases short and J 0 bases short, with 9 bases between. Germline V gene lookup returns CDR1 DFQATT and CDR2 SNEGSKA (reference sequence). Written as DNA, the CDR3 is TGCAGTGCCATACTCGTAGCCAAAAACATTCAGTACTTC. Amino acids: CSAILVAKNIQYF.